A single sample is the source of the 27 T cell receptor beta chains below, sequenced in a study of human CD8 memory T cell subsets. The authors made TCR beta libraries using UMI-labeled 5' RACE. TCRdb re-called the 5' RACE reads and gives one entry per CDR3 protein, without DNA. The table for this sample gives approximately 7,500 distinct CDR3 sequences. The source material was CD8+ T cells from PBMCs. These receptors all stem from a human donor in good health.

The chain employs TRBV11-2 and TRBJ1-3; TCRdb outputs TRBD1, but without DNA this stays unchecked. The CDR3 extends over 16 amino acids. Germline V gene sequence: CDR1 SGHAT, CDR2 FQNNGV. CDR3 in amino acids: CASSPRQGGTGNTIYF.

The chain employs TRBV4-1 and TRBJ1-1. This CDR3 region has 12 residues. Germline V CDR1 and CDR2: MGHRA, YSYEKL. The CDR3 protein is CASSQGYAEAFF.

The V call is TRBV7-2, the J call TRBJ2-4; TCRdb picks TRBD1, but there is no DNA to check that call. CDR1 is SGHTA, CDR2 FQGNSA, per germline. This CDR3 is built from 18 residues. The CDR3: CASSHRDRGSLAKNIQYF.

This chain joins TRBV28 and TRBJ2-7; the D call from TCRdb, TRBD1, cannot be confirmed without DNA. This CDR3 is built from 14 residues. From germline, CDR1 is MDHEN and CDR2 SYDVKM. CDR3 loop: CATLGQGTYGEQYF.

By frequency, this clonotype is medium-sized (0.01 to 0.1%). This chain links TRBV4-1 with TRBJ2-7; with no DNA, the TCRdb D assignment of TRBD1 cannot be verified. This CDR3 contains 15 residues. Germline V lookup: CDR1 MGHRA, CDR2 YSYEKL. This CDR3 reads CATSPSATGTYEQYF.

This chain connects TRBV6-1 to TRBJ2-1; lacking DNA, the TRBD2 call made by TCRdb goes unchecked. The CDR3 covers 16 residues. CDR1 and CDR2 (germline): MNHNS, SASEGT. The CDR3 spells CASSEAGLAVWNEQFF.

The chain joins TRBV28 to TRBJ2-7. The germline V gene encodes CDR1 MDHEN and CDR2 SYDVKM. This CDR3 region has 14 residues. The CDR3 loop is CASSLWADSYEQYF.

The V and J genes are TRBV29-1 and TRBJ2-5. CDR3 length equals 13 residues. CDR1 is SQVTM and CDR2 is ANQGSEA in the germline V gene. CDR3 protein: CSVGFRTQETQYF.

CDR3 residues: CASIGLAGDNEQFF. The chain carries TRBV10-2 and TRBJ2-1; there is no DNA to check the TCRdb D call of TRBD2. This CDR3 comprises 14 residues. Germline V CDR1 and CDR2: WSHSY, SAAADI.

The gene calls are TRBV6-5 and TRBJ2-7. Germline V lookup: CDR1 MNHEY, CDR2 SVGAGI. The CDR3 is made up of 14 amino acids. CDR3 amino acids: CASSSPGISYEQYF.

Measured by frequency, this clonotype is medium-sized. The rearrangement joins TRBV23-1 to TRBJ2-7; the D gene TCRdb calls, TRBD2, cannot be checked with no DNA. TRBV23-1 is an ORF for which the function is uncertain. This CDR3 is built from 17 residues. This CDR3 reads CASSPPALAGGSYEQYF.

This clonotype is labeled medium-sized based on frequency. The J gene is TRBJ1-1, the V gene TRBV5-1. Germline assignment: CDR1 SGHRS and CDR2 YFSETQ. The CDR3 runs to 11 residues. The CDR3 spells CASSSSEETFF.

The CDR3 loop is CASNTAGLSGNTIYF. This rearrangement joins TRBV7-9 to TRBJ1-3; TCRdb lists TRBD1, though no DNA is available to test this call. CDR1 and CDR2 (germline): SEHNR, FQNEAQ (reference sequence). The CDR3 has 15 amino acids.

Considering frequency, this clonotype is medium-sized. The chain couples TRBV29-1 to TRBJ1-1; TCRdb gives TRBD1 as the D gene, but with no DNA this cannot be confirmed. Germline assignment: CDR1 SQVTM and CDR2 ANQGSEA. The CDR3 is made up of 13 amino acids. CDR3 sequence reads: CSVDGGPGTEAFF.

Measured by frequency, this clonotype is medium-sized. The chain is built from TRBV2 and TRBJ2-5; without DNA, the TCRdb call of TRBD1 cannot be checked. Germline lookup yields CDR1 SNHLY and CDR2 FYNNEI. CDR3 length: 17 amino acids. CDR3 sequence reads: CASSETAGTGGPETQYF.

The chain uses TRBV29-1 and TRBJ2-7; TCRdb reports TRBD1, a call that lacks DNA to check it against. In germline, CDR1 is SQVTM, CDR2 ANQGSEA. CDR3 length equals 12 residues. This CDR3 is CSAGTGGGEQYF.

The CDR3 reads CSARTPVGTSGRYEQFF. This chain joins TRBV20-1 and TRBJ2-1; TCRdb outputs TRBD2, but without DNA this stays unchecked. The CDR3 is made up of 17 amino acids. CDR1 and CDR2 (germline): DFQATT, SNEGSKA (reference sequence).

The V and J genes are TRBV11-2 and TRBJ2-3; TCRdb lists TRBD1, though no DNA is available to test this call. The CDR3 length is 15 residues. CDR1 is SGHAT and CDR2 is FQNNGV in the germline V gene. CDR3 in amino acids: CASSLLGRPADTQYF.

The V gene is TRBV6-5, the J gene TRBJ2-1; TCRdb selects TRBD2, and the lack of DNA leaves this call unchecked. The CDR3 spans 13 residues. Germline values: CDR1 MNHEY, CDR2 SVGAGI. The CDR3 sequence is CASSDLAYGEQFF.

The chain combines TRBV5-6 with TRBJ2-1; TCRdb outputs TRBD2, but without DNA this stays unchecked. The CDR3 is 13 amino acids. Germline CDR1 SGHDT, CDR2 YYEEEE. The CDR3 spells CASSLPLAYEQFF.

Its frequency marks this clonotype as medium-sized. The rearrangement links TRBV20-1 to TRBJ2-2; the D call of TRBD1 rests on TCRdb alone, since no DNA is present to check it. Germline CDR1 DFQATT, CDR2 SNEGSKA (reference sequence). This CDR3 is built from 16 residues. The CDR3 protein is CSAQTRDRVISGELFF.

The rearrangement joins TRBV5-6 to TRBJ2-5. Looked up from germline, CDR1 is SGHDT and CDR2 is YYEEEE. This CDR3 is built from 15 residues. The CDR3 loop is CASSLGLAGGETQYF.

The chain is built from TRBV19 and TRBJ2-2; the D call from TCRdb, TRBD2, cannot be confirmed without DNA. This CDR3 has 14 amino acids. Germline CDR1 and CDR2: LNHDA and SQIVND (reference sequence). The CDR3 loop reads CASRLAGAVGELFF.

The chain joins TRBV6-6 to TRBJ2-1; TCRdb indicates TRBD1, and absent DNA this call remains unverified. The CDR3 consists of 16 residues. Germline loops: CDR1 MNHNY, CDR2 SVGAGI (reference sequence). The CDR3 loop reads CASSPPSAGAYNEQFF.

This clonotype registers medium-sized by frequency. V gene TRBV29-1 combines with J gene TRBJ1-2; as DNA is missing, the TRBD1 call by TCRdb cannot be tested. The CDR3 is made up of 14 amino acids. Germline CDR1 SQVTM, CDR2 ANQGSEA. The CDR3 spells CSVEAGTANYGYTF.

Its frequency marks this clonotype as medium-sized (0.01 to 0.1%). The chain links TRBV29-1 to TRBJ2-7; TCRdb indicates TRBD2, and absent DNA this call remains unverified. Per germline, CDR1 SQVTM and CDR2 ANQGSEA. CDR3 size: 11 residues. The chain's CDR3 is CSGGVGDLQYF.

The chain recombines TRBV7-9 with TRBJ2-3. Germline lookup yields CDR1 SEHNR and CDR2 FQNEAQ (reference sequence). The CDR3 spans 17 residues. CDR3 region: CASSSVRWEDSTDTQYF.